Each of the 10 T cell receptor beta chains below was sequenced from the same sample in a study of vaccination effects on CD4 cells after COVID-19. Before any sequencing was done, the ViraFEST assay used viral peptide pools to expand antigen-specific CD4+ T cells. Researchers isolated CD4+ T cells once around 11 days of culture had elapsed. The healthy vaccine recipients, who had no prior SARS-CoV-2 infection, showed negative nucleocapsid antibodies. Antigens of these TCRs are unknown. TCRdb's table, derived via immunoSEQ multiplex PCR, lists solely in-frame clones and lacks some. The repertoire includes approximately 44,000 clones, 70% of them detected once, and under 30% sits in the top ten. This sample comprised CD4+ T cells from PBMCs cultured with HCoV-OC43 spike peptides, obtained before COVID-19 vaccination. Stated subset: HCoV-OC43 spike overlapping peptide pool stimulation. All receptors come from a human donor who received a COVID-19 vaccine.

The chain joins TRBV7-2 to TRBJ2-3, with D hard to call. This CDR3 is built from 12 residues. Germline V gene sequence: CDR1 SGHTA, CDR2 FQGNSA. V lost 5 bases and J 5 bases, leaving 8 bases between the germline ends. Written as DNA, the CDR3 is TGTGCCAGCAGCCCAGACTTAGATACGCAGTATTTT. Translated: CASSPDLDTQYF. Complete variable domain (other parts from reference TRBV7-2 and TRBJ2-3): GAGVSQSPSNKVTEKGKDVELRCDPISGHTALYWYRQSLGQGLEFLIYFQGNSAPDKSGLPSDRFSAERTGGSVSTLTIQRTQQEDSAVYLCASSPDLDTQYFGPGTRLTVL.

The chain carries TRBV30 and TRBJ2-2, with 8 bases aligning to TRBD2. CDR1 and CDR2 (germline): GTSNPN, SVGIG (reference sequence). The junction had 5 bases not matched to a gene; V was cut back by 2 bases and J by 6 bases. The CDR3 contains 14 residues. The DNA for the CDR3 is TGTGCCTGGAGTAACCCGGGGGGGTCCGGGGAGCTGTTTTTT. This gives the protein CAWSNPGGSGELFF. The variable domain in full, completed from reference TRBV30 and TRBJ2-2, reads SQTIHQWPATLVQPVGSPLSLECTVEGTSNPNLYWYRQAAGRGLQLLFYSVGIGQISSEVPQNLSASRPQDRQFILSSKKLLLSDSGFYLCAWSNPGGSGELFFGEGSRLTVL.

DNA for the CDR3: TGCGCCAGCAGCTCCGACTCCAGAGGAAACACCATATATTTT. Protein: CASSSDSRGNTIYF. The V gene is TRBV5-1, the J gene TRBJ1-3, with D hard to call. The CDR3 consists of 14 residues. Trimming took 3 bases from V and 4 from J, leaving 11 bases between them. Germline V CDR1 and CDR2: SGHRS, YFSETQ.

This chain joins TRBV5-4 and TRBJ2-5; D unresolved. From germline, CDR1 is SGHNT and CDR2 YYREEE (reference sequence). This CDR3 comprises 13 residues. With 5 bases removed from V and 4 bases from J, the gap between germline ends came to 12 bases. DNA for the CDR3: TGTGCCAGCAGAAAGGGTACGGGAGAGACCCAGTACTTC. Its protein product is CASRKGTGETQYF.

This clone has just a few counts. The genes are TRBV14 and TRBJ1-1; perhaps TRBD1 as D (5 bases). Per germline, CDR1 SGHDN and CDR2 FVKESK. The CDR3 has 15 amino acids. Trimming took off 1 base at V and 4 bases at J, with 13 bases between the two ends. The CDR3 is CASSQVYGAGTEAFF. CDR3 nucleotides: TGTGCCAGCAGCCAAGTATACGGGGCGGGCACTGAAGCTTTCTTT.

The rearrangement links TRBV7-2 to TRBJ1-2, with 8 bases matching TRBD1. The CDR3 totals 14 residues. The germline V gene has CDR1 SGHTA and CDR2 FQGNSA. The ends lost 5 bases at V and 8 bases at J; junction bases unmatched: 10. The CDR3 DNA is TGTGCCAGCAGCCCCTGGACAGGGACTGACGGCTACACCTTC. Protein sequence: CASSPWTGTDGYTF.

The V and J genes are TRBV5-4 and TRBJ2-3, with D uncertain. Looked up from germline, CDR1 is SGHNT and CDR2 is YYREEE (reference sequence). V was trimmed by 3 bases and J by 6 bases, leaving 11 bases between them. CDR3 length: 13 amino acids. Here the CDR3 reads CASSSKLEDTQYF. The CDR3 DNA is TGTGCCAGCAGCTCTAAACTGGAGGATACGCAGTATTTT.

The rearrangement links TRBV5-4 to TRBJ1-6, with 9 bases matching TRBD1. Germline CDR1 and CDR2: SGHNT and YYREEE (reference sequence). The ends lost 3 bases at V and 10 bases at J; junction bases unmatched: 5. The CDR3 is 14 residues long. The CDR3 is CASSSGTGNSPLHF. The CDR3 DNA follows: TGTGCCAGCAGCTCCGGGACAGGGAACTCACCCCTCCACTTT.

The chain carries TRBV6-5 and TRBJ2-5; 7 nucleotides match TRBD2. V gave up 6 bases and J gave up 5 bases; unmatched junction bases: 9. The CDR3 length is 14 residues. Germline loops: CDR1 MNHEY, CDR2 SVGAGI. CDR3 in amino acids: CASSSRLAQETQYF. The DNA for the CDR3 is TGTGCCAGCAGCTCCCGACTAGCTCAGGAGACCCAGTACTTC.

V gene TRBV27 combines with J gene TRBJ1-1; D unclear. Trimming shortened V by 2 bases and J by 4 bases, and 11 bases separated the two germline ends. The CDR3 is 14 residues long. Germline CDR1 reads MNHEY; CDR2 reads SMNVEV (reference sequence). The CDR3 region is CASSLEGFGTEAFF. Written as DNA, the CDR3 is TGTGCCAGCAGTTTAGAAGGGTTCGGCACTGAAGCTTTCTTT.